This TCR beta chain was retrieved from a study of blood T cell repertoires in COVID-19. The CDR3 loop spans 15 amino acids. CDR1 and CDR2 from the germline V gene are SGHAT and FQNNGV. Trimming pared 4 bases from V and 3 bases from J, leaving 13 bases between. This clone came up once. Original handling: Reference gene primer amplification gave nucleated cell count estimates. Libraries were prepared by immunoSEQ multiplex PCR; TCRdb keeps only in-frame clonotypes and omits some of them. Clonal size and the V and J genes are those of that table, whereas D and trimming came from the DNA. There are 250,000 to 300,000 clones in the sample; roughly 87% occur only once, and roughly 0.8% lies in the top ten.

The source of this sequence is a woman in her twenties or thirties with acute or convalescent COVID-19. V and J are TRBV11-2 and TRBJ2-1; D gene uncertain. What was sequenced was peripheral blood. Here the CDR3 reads CASSSPRSFYNEQFF. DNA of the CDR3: TGTGCCAGCAGCTCCCCCCGAAGCTTCTACAATGAGCAGTTCTTC.